One sample yielded the 23 T cell receptor beta chains listed below, sequenced in a study of blood T cell repertoires in COVID-19. TCRdb's copy holds only in-frame clones and misses some; the assay was immunoSEQ multiplex PCR. The table lists more than 95,000 clones, 75% to 90% of them singletons. The sequenced sample consisted of peripheral blood. These TCRs come from a man in his sixties with acute or convalescent COVID-19.

The chain combines TRBV20-1 with TRBJ1-2; D remains ambiguous. Germline-derived CDR1 and CDR2 are DFQATT and SNEGSKA (reference sequence). V lost 5 bases and J 7 bases, leaving 11 bases between the germline ends. This CDR3 is 11 amino acids long. CDR3 in amino acids: CSAGPEGGYTF. In DNA, the CDR3 is TGCAGTGCTGGCCCCGAGGGTGGCTACACCTTC.

This clone was found once. The rearrangement uses TRBV7-9 and TRBJ1-1, with 8 bases fitting TRBD1. Germline V CDR1 and CDR2: SEHNR, FQNEAQ (reference sequence). The CDR3 is 15 residues long. With V trimmed by 5 bases and J by 3 bases, 8 bases remained unmatched. The CDR3 nucleotides read TGTGCCAGCAGCATCAGGGGGCGAGTGGACACTGAAGCTTTCTTT. This sequence encodes CASSIRGRVDTEAFF.

This chain links TRBV5-1 with TRBJ2-1; 13 bases are a match to TRBD2. This CDR3 spans 18 amino acids. The germline V gene encodes CDR1 SGHRS and CDR2 YFSETQ. The V gene end was trimmed by 3 bases and the J gene end by 5 bases; junction bases not matched to a gene: 11. CDR3 nucleotide sequence: TGCGCCAGCAGCTCACTAACCGGGACTAGCGGGGTTAACAATGAGCAGTTCTTC. Translation gives CASSSLTGTSGVNNEQFF.

The V and J genes are TRBV3-1 (or the pseudogene TRBV3-2) and TRBJ2-1; D is perhaps TRBD2 (6 bases). The CDR3 sequence is 14 residues long. The germline CDR1 and CDR2 sequences are LGHDT and YNNKEL (reference sequence). The V end lost 4 bases, the J end lost 7 bases, and 14 bases lay between the germline ends. CDR3 sequence (DNA): TGTGCCAGCAGCCTACTAGCAGGTGGGAATGAGCAGTTCTTC. It is translated as CASSLLAGGNEQFF.

This chain links TRBV10-2 with TRBJ1-3; perhaps TRBD1 as D (5 bases). With 2 bases removed from V and 3 bases from J, the gap between germline ends came to 8 bases. Germline values: CDR1 WSHSY, CDR2 SAAADI. The CDR3 loop spans 14 amino acids. CDR3 amino acids: CASSEGRVGNTIYF. CDR3 bases: TGCGCCAGCAGTGAGGGCAGGGTTGGAAACACCATATATTTT.

The chain is built from TRBV5-1 and TRBJ1-2; 9 bases are shared with TRBD1. Germline CDR1 and CDR2: SGHRS and YFSETQ. The trim removed 4 bases at V and 6 bases at J, leaving 7 bases unmatched. The CDR3 is 14 amino acids. The CDR3 DNA sequence: TGCGCCAGCAGCCCAGGACAGGGGCCCGATGGCTACACCTTC. Encoded protein: CASSPGQGPDGYTF.

This chain links TRBV6-5 with TRBJ2-2; TRBD2 agrees at 11 bases. The CDR3 is 15 amino acids. CDR1 MNHEY and CDR2 SVGAGI come from the germline V gene. V trimming: 6 bases; J trimming: 3 bases; junction bases outside the gene matches: 3. The CDR3, as DNA: TGTGCCAGCAGCAGACTAGCGGGATACACCGGGGAGCTGTTTTTT. Translating gives CASSRLAGYTGELFF.

The chain has TRBV4-3 and TRBJ2-1; D gene unclear. Trimming stripped 0 bases from V and 5 bases from J, with 17 bases between. The CDR3 runs 17 residues. Germline-derived CDR1 and CDR2 are LGHNA and YSLEER. The CDR3 bases are TGCGCCAGCAGCCAAGAGGCAGCGAGATACTACCACAATGAGCAGTTCTTC. It encodes CASSQEAARYYHNEQFF.

The chain recombines TRBV6-6 with TRBJ1-2; D remains ambiguous. Germline V lookup: CDR1 MNHNY, CDR2 SVGAGI (reference sequence). V gave up 10 bases and J gave up 7 bases, with 16 bases separating them. The CDR3 has 12 residues. In DNA form, the CDR3 reads TGTGCCACCAGCCCGGTGGGAGCTGGCTACACCTTC. Its translation: CATSPVGAGYTF.

The V call is TRBV28, the J call TRBJ1-2, with D tentatively TRBD1 (6 bases). This CDR3 is built from 13 residues. V gave up 5 bases and J gave up 4 bases, with 11 bases separating them. In germline, CDR1 is MDHEN, CDR2 SYDVKM. The CDR3 is CASSPTGIYGYTF. CDR3 sequence (DNA): TGTGCCAGCAGTCCCACAGGGATCTATGGCTACACCTTC.

This rearrangement joins TRBV6-2 or TRBV6-3 to TRBJ2-7; TRBD2 matches at 7 bases. V shed 2 bases and J 2 bases; nucleotides not matched to a gene: 9. This CDR3 contains 16 residues. The germline V gene encodes CDR1 MNHEY and CDR2 SVGEGT. The CDR3 nucleotides read TGTGCCAGCAGTTACGGTGGGGGAGGGGTGCCCTACGAGCAGTACGTC. Encoded protein: CASSYGGGGVPYEQYV.

This clone was seen a single time. The CDR3 here is CASSLALNQPQHF. The CDR3 region has the DNA TGCGCCAGCAGCTTGGCCTTGAATCAGCCCCAGCATTTT. The genes are TRBV5-1 and TRBJ1-5; D is unresolved. Germline V lookup: CDR1 SGHRS, CDR2 YFSETQ. Deletions cut 0 bases from V and 4 bases from J, with 5 bases between. This CDR3 is built from 13 residues.

The chain combines TRBV6-6 with TRBJ1-1; D is unclear. Deletions cut 5 bases from V and 5 bases from J, with 15 bases between. CDR1 and CDR2 (germline): MNHNY, SVGAGI (reference sequence). The CDR3 length is 14 residues. For the CDR3, the DNA is TGTGCCAGCAGTCCCTCGGGGTGGGAGACTGAAGCTTTCTTT. Encoded protein: CASSPSGWETEAFF.

The genes are TRBV28 and TRBJ2-4; 10 bases agree with TRBD2. V shed 3 bases, J shed 2 bases, and the junction held 13 bases outside the gene matches. CDR3 length: 19 residues. Germline values: CDR1 MDHEN, CDR2 SYDVKM. Written as DNA, the CDR3 is TGTGCCAGCAGTTTTGTGGCTAGCGGGAGTTATGGTTCCAAAAACATTCAGTACTTC. This translates into CASSFVASGSYGSKNIQYF.

The chain uses TRBV5-1 and TRBJ1-1; D remains ambiguous. The CDR3 spans 16 residues. CDR1 is SGHRS, CDR2 YFSETQ, per germline. Trimming took off 4 bases at V and 1 base at J, with 17 bases between the two ends. The DNA for the CDR3 is TGCGCCAGCAGCAGAAGCGGGGTCAGTTCGAACACTGAAGCTTTCTTT. It codes for CASSRSGVSSNTEAFF.

The chain links TRBV2 to TRBJ1-1; D might be TRBD1 (5 bases). The germline V gene encodes CDR1 SNHLY and CDR2 FYNNEI. The CDR3 is 12 residues long. Trimming pared 7 bases from V and 0 bases from J, leaving 6 bases between. CDR3 sequence: CASTDMNTEAFF. CDR3 sequence (DNA): TGTGCCAGCACGGACATGAACACTGAAGCTTTCTTT. Looking up the rest from reference TRBV2 and TRBJ1-1 gives the full variable domain: EPEVTQTPSHQVTQMGQEVILRCVPISNHLYFYWYRQILGQKVEFLVSFYNNEISEKSEIFDDQFSVERPDGSNFTLKIRSTKLEDSAMYFCASTDMNTEAFFGQGTRLTVV.

The CDR3 DNA sequence: TGCAGCGTGGGGAGCGGGACTAGCGGTAATGAGCAGTTCTTC. As protein: CSVGSGTSGNEQFF. The chain combines TRBV29-1 with TRBJ2-1; 11 bases match TRBD2. Germline-derived CDR1 and CDR2 are SQVTM and ANQGSEA. V dropped 6 bases and J dropped 7; count of bases not matched to a gene: 8. The CDR3 sequence is 14 residues long.

V usage is TRBV6-1 and J usage is TRBJ1-4; possible D gene TRBD1, 6 bases. There are 15 residues in the CDR3. CDR1 MNHNS and CDR2 SASEGT come from the germline V gene. V gave up 3 bases and J gave up 5 bases, with 13 bases separating them. The chain's CDR3 is CASSEQGQGNEKLFF. Written as DNA, the CDR3 is TGTGCCAGCAGTGAGCAGGGCCAGGGGAATGAAAAACTGTTTTTT.

As DNA, the CDR3 is TGTGCCATCAGACCCGGGACAGACAAAGAGACCCAGTACTTC. Its protein is CAIRPGTDKETQYF. The chain recombines TRBV10-3 with TRBJ2-5; the match to TRBD1 covers 7 bases. The CDR3 totals 14 residues. Germline V CDR1 and CDR2: ENHRY, SYGVKD. V shed 6 bases, J shed 3 bases, and the junction held 7 bases outside the gene matches.

The V gene is TRBV10-3, the J gene TRBJ1-5, with D hard to call. Trimming pared 0 bases from V and 7 bases from J, leaving 19 bases between. Germline V lookup: CDR1 ENHRY, CDR2 SYGVKD. This CDR3 comprises 17 residues. CDR3: CAISESIFSGSSQPQHF. The CDR3 nucleotides are TGTGCCATCAGTGAGTCGATTTTTTCGGGGTCCAGCCAGCCCCAGCATTTT.

The chain links TRBV6-6 to TRBJ1-2; the D is unclear. The CDR3 covers 13 residues. From germline, CDR1 is MNHNY and CDR2 SVGAGI (reference sequence). Trimming stripped 6 bases from V and 4 bases from J, with 12 bases between. DNA for the CDR3: TGTGCCAGCAGCTTCTCTATGATCTATGGCTACACCTTC. Its translation is CASSFSMIYGYTF.

The V and J genes are TRBV19 and TRBJ2-1, with 13 bases identical to TRBD2. This CDR3 has 13 residues. Per the germline V gene, CDR1 is LNHDA and CDR2 is SQIVND (reference sequence). The V and J ends lost 9 bases and 9 bases, in that order; junction bases with no gene match: 5. The CDR3 protein is CASWTSGRSEQFF. The CDR3 DNA is TGTGCCAGCTGGACTAGCGGGAGAAGTGAGCAGTTCTTC.

V and J are TRBV6-5 and TRBJ2-3; tentative D call: TRBD1 (6 bases). V lost 4 bases to trimming and J lost 0 bases, with 8 bases between them. This CDR3 contains 14 residues. Per germline, CDR1 MNHEY and CDR2 SVGAGI. The CDR3 protein is CASSLGASTDTQYF. The CDR3 DNA reads TGTGCCAGCAGTTTGGGGGCCAGCACAGATACGCAGTATTTT.